Listed below are T cell receptor beta chains from one sample, sequenced in a study of OX40 agonist ivuxolimab in advanced cancers. Generated by immunoSEQ multiplex PCR, the TCRdb table keeps only in-frame clones and is missing some. Of 60,000 or so clones in the sample, approximately 86% are singletons; the top ten hold roughly 1%. The sample in question was CD4+ or CD8+ T cells sorted from blood, obtained in a trial of the OX40 agonist ivuxolimab. The receptors originated from an adult with an advanced solid tumor such as melanoma, head and neck, liver or kidney cancer. The CDR3 runs from the conserved cysteine through the conserved F or W. A D gene is named only where the DNA matches it firmly. Clone size appears in some rows only: once, few, many, or a class for an expanded clone.

d_call clone_size j_call v_call cdr3_nt cdr3_aa
. . TRBJ1-6 TRBV6-1 TGTGCCACTAGGACATCGGGGAGGGGTGATTCACCCCTCCACTTT CATRTSGRGDSPLHF
. . TRBJ2-1 TRBV6-5 TGTGCCAGCAGCCCCCGACTAGGGGTCGTGGAGCAGTTCTTC CASSPRLGVVEQFF
. few TRBJ1-5 TRBV6-1 TGTGCCAGCAGTGCGGGAAGGAGCAATCAGCCCCAGCATTTT CASSAGRSNQPQHF
. . TRBJ1-3 TRBV2 TGTGCCAGCAGTGCGCACAGTAATACTGGAAACACCATATATTTT CASSAHSNTGNTIYF
TRBD1 . TRBJ1-2 TRBV5-4 TGTGCCAGCAGCCTGACAGGGGGCAACTATGGCTACACCTTC CASSLTGGNYGYTF
. few TRBJ1-1 TRBV12-5 TGTGCTAGTGGTTTGGGGTATAATGAAGCTTTCTTT CASGLGYNEAFF
. . TRBJ1-2 TRBV18 TGTGCCAGCTCACCGATCCTCCGGGACACCTCAAGCGCTGGCTACACCTTC CASSPILRDTSSAGYTF
. . TRBJ1-2 TRBV5-5 TGTGCCAGCACCCCCGTCACGGGTTCCTATGGCTACACCTTC CASTPVTGSYGYTF
TRBD2 . TRBJ2-1 TRBV11-2 TGTGCCAGCAGCCCAAGATGGGGGGGAAACAATGAGCAGTTCTTC CASSPRWGGNNEQFF
TRBD1 . TRBJ2-1 TRBV6-5 TGTGCCAGCAGTTACGACAGGGGAGTCAATGAGCAGTTCTTC CASSYDRGVNEQFF
. once TRBJ2-1 TRBV18 TGTGCCAGCTCCGCAGGGGGGGGGAACGATGAGCAGTTCTTC CASSAGGGNDEQFF
TRBD1 . TRBJ2-1 TRBV18 TGTGCCAGCTCAGTCCAGGGGGCATCCTACAATGAGCAGTTCTTC CASSVQGASYNEQFF
. once TRBJ1-2 TRBV27 TGTGCCAGCAGTTCGCCAACTAGTGGCTACACCTTC CASSSPTSGYTF
. . TRBJ2-3 TRBV19 TGTGCCAGTAAGGTGCAGACTAGCACAGATACGCAGTATTTT CASKVQTSTDTQYF
. . TRBJ2-7 TRBV5-1 TGCGCCAGCAGCCAAAACCCACAGGGAGACGAGCAGTACTTC CASSQNPQGDEQYF
. . TRBJ1-1 TRBV11-2 TGTGCCAGCAGCTTAGTTAGGGGGGAGGACACTGAAGCTTTCTTT CASSLVRGEDTEAFF
. . TRBJ2-1 TRBV5-6 TGTGCCAGCAGCTTGCGGCTAGCCGCAAACGAGCAGTTCTTC CASSLRLAANEQFF
TRBD1 . TRBJ2-5 TRBV5-1 TGCGCCAGCAGCTCGACAGGGTCTGAGACCCAGTACTTC CASSSTGSETQYF
. . TRBJ1-4 TRBV25-1 TGTGCCAGCAGTGGAAGTGGGGTAGGTGAAAAACTGTTTTTT CASSGSGVGEKLFF
. . TRBJ1-2 TRBV7-8 TGTGCCAGCAGCTTCCCCGACCACTATGGCTACACCTTC CASSFPDHYGYTF
TRBD1 . TRBJ1-1 TRBV20-1 TGCAGTGCCGACAGGGACACTGAAGCTTTCTTT CSADRDTEAFF
TRBD2 . TRBJ2-7 TRBV9 TGTGCCAGCCTCCCAGGCCACAGCGGGACCACCTACGAGCAGTACTTC CASLPGHSGTTYEQYF
TRBD1 . TRBJ2-1 TRBV4-1 TGCGCCAGCAGCCAAGGTACAGGGGTGGGTGAGCAGTTCTTC CASSQGTGVGEQFF
. . TRBJ2-7 TRBV6-1 TGTGCCAGCAGTGGCAGGACCCGCTCCTACGAGCAGTACTTC CASSGRTRSYEQYF
. . TRBJ2-5 TRBV7-9 TGTGCCAGCAGCTTATCTCCGGCGCTCGAGACCCAGTACTTC CASSLSPALETQYF
. . TRBJ2-6 TRBV19 TGTGCCAGTAGTATAACGGAGGCCAACGTCCTGACTTTC CASSITEANVLTF
. . TRBJ2-2 TRBV5-5 TGTGCCAGCACCCTGGTGCCCCCCACCGGGGAGCTGTTTTTT CASTLVPPTGELFF
. . TRBJ1-5 TRBV2 TGTGCCAGCAGTGAACGGGGGGTAGGCAATCAGCCCCAGCATTTT CASSERGVGNQPQHF
. . TRBJ2-7 TRBV18 TGTGCCAGCTCAACTCGTGGGGGGTTCGAGCAGTACTTC CASSTRGGFEQYF
. few TRBJ1-6 TRBV19 TGTGCCAGTAGTATGGGACTTAATTCACCCCTCCACTTT CASSMGLNSPLHF
. . TRBJ1-1 TRBV7-2 TGTGCCAGCAGCACCTATTCGGGCACTGAAGCTTTCTTT CASSTYSGTEAFF
TRBD1 . TRBJ1-2 TRBV29-1 TGCAGCGTTGAACGGTCTCGGACAGGGGAAGGCTACACCTTC CSVERSRTGEGYTF
. . TRBJ1-2 TRBV5-5 TGTGCCAGCAACCACCCGGAGACAACAGGGTACTATGGCTACACCTTC CASNHPETTGYYGYTF
TRBD1 once TRBJ1-2 TRBV4-1 TGCGCCAGCAGCCAAGGACAGGGGGTAAGCTATGGCTACACCTTC CASSQGQGVSYGYTF
. . TRBJ1-2 TRBV9 TGTGCCAGCAGCGGACCGCAGGGGATGTATGGCTACACCTTC CASSGPQGMYGYTF
. . TRBJ2-7 TRBV10-1 TGCGCCAGCAGTGGGGACCGGGACACCGTGGGGCAGTACTTC CASSGDRDTVGQYF
TRBD1 . TRBJ1-4 TRBV2 TGTGCCAGCAGTTGGACAGGGGGATTCGGTGAAAAACTGTTTTTT CASSWTGGFGEKLFF
. . TRBJ1-2 TRBV11-2 TGTGCCAGCAGCGTCTACAGCGGACAGCCACTCTATGGCTACACCTTC CASSVYSGQPLYGYTF
. . TRBJ2-5 TRBV29-1 TGCAGCGCCCGTGGGGTAAACCAAGAGACCCAGTACTTC CSARGVNQETQYF
. . TRBJ1-4 TRBV19 TGTGCCAGTAGTATGGGATTCAACGATGAAAAACTGTTTTTT CASSMGFNDEKLFF
TRBD2 . TRBJ2-3 TRBV4-2 TGTGCCAGCAGCCAAGATGCTACTAGCGGGGGGGTTGATACGCAGTATTTT CASSQDATSGGVDTQYF
. . TRBJ2-1 TRBV5-1 TGCGCCAGCAGCTTGGATGGGGGAAGGTCCTACAATGAGCAGTTCTTC CASSLDGGRSYNEQFF
. . TRBJ2-3 TRBV11-2 TGTGCCAGCTCACGGAACACAGATACGCAGTATTTT CASSRNTDTQYF
TRBD2 . TRBJ2-3 TRBV5-4 TGTGCCAGCAGCTTGGCTAGCGGGGGGGCAGATACGCAGTATTTT CASSLASGGADTQYF
. . TRBJ1-2 TRBV4-1 TGCGCCAGCAGCCAACCTACGTGGGCAAGGAGCTATGGCTACACCTTC CASSQPTWARSYGYTF
. . TRBJ2-7 TRBV19 TGTGTATACCTAGTGCAGGGTTGGTACGAGCAGTACTTC CVYLVQGWYEQYF
. once TRBJ2-3 TRBV23-1 TGCGCCAGCAGTCAGTCAGGGTCAGATACGCAGTATTTT CASSQSGSDTQYF
TRBD1 . TRBJ2-7 TRBV25-1 TGTGCCAGCAGTGGGGACAGGGGATCCTACGAGCAGTACTTC CASSGDRGSYEQYF
TRBD1 . TRBJ1-2 TRBV7-6 TGTGCCAGCAGCCACCAGGGGGGAGGCTACACCTTC CASSHQGGGYTF
. . TRBJ2-5 TRBV7-2 TGTGCCAGCAGCCGAAGCGGTGGAGAGACCCAGTACTTC CASSRSGGETQYF
TRBD1 . TRBJ1-5 TRBV7-9 TGTGCCAGCAGCTTGGGACAGGCTAGCAATCAGCCCCAGCATTTT CASSLGQASNQPQHF
. . TRBJ2-1 TRBV7-3 TGTGCCAGCAGCTCGACTGACAGGTTTGAGCAGTTCTTC CASSSTDRFEQFF
TRBD2 . TRBJ2-3 TRBV28 TGTGCCAGCAGAACGGGGGGGAGCACAGATACGCAGTATTTT CASRTGGSTDTQYF
. few TRBJ1-5 TRBV7-9 TGTGCCAGCAGCTCGACAGAGGAGAATCAGCCCCAGCATTTT CASSSTEENQPQHF
. . TRBJ1-2 TRBV2 TGTGCCAGCAGTGAAGCGTGGGGGAAAGGCTACACCTTC CASSEAWGKGYTF
. . TRBJ1-3 TRBV21-1 TGTGCCAGCAGCAAGATGCAGTCCTCTGGAAACACCATATATTTT CASSKMQSSGNTIYF